A selection of T cell receptor beta chains follows, all from one sample in a study of tumor and adjacent non-tumor tissue in lung cancer. TCRdb itself ran the multiplex PCR reads through MiXCR, one entry per CDR3 protein. The table includes about 75,000 distinct CDR3 sequences, over 75% detected once. The sequenced sample was lung tumor tissue. Receptors were obtained from a woman in her fifties or sixties with non-small cell lung cancer. CDR3s include the opening cysteine and the closing phenylalanine or tryptophan. The order of the fields is J gene, clone size, V gene, D gene, CDR3 protein, CDR3 DNA. A D gene is named only where the DNA matches it firmly. Not every row has a clone size; where given, it reads once, few, many or a size class.

TRBJ2-2 NA TRBV4-2 TRBD2 CASSLLGRGRTGGLFF TGTGCCAGCAGCCTCTTGGGGAGGGGAAGGACCGGGGGACTGTTTTTT
TRBJ1-4 NA TRBV12-3/TRBV12-4 TRBD1 CGSSSATGSGEKLFF TGTGGTAGCAGTTCCGCGACAGGGAGTGGCGAAAAACTGTTTTTT
TRBJ1-4 many TRBV25-1 NA CASSEAAGPNEKLFF TGTGCCAGCAGTGAGGCGGCAGGGCCTAATGAAAAACTGTTTTTT
TRBJ2-7 NA TRBV28 NA CARSPGGAYEQYF TGTGCCAGGAGTCCCGGCGGGGCCTACGAGCAGTATTTC
TRBJ2-3 NA TRBV6-5 NA CASSCSTRDSPRTIDTQYF TGTGCCAGCAGTTGCTCCACCAGGGACTCCCCCCGAACCATAGATACGCAGTATTTT
TRBJ2-7 NA TRBV6-5 NA CASSYSVTRGLGEQCF TGTGCCAGCAGTTACTCAGTGACTAGAGGGCTGGGGGAGCAGTGCTTC
TRBJ2-1 NA TRBV20-1 TRBD1 CSVTGGEVYNEQFF TGCAGTGTAACAGGGGGCGAGGTCTACAATGAGCAGTTCTTC
TRBJ2-7 once TRBV6-5 TRBD2 CASGYPPSTSGYEQYF TGTGCCAGCGGTTACCCCCCCTCGACTAGCGGCTACGAGCAGTACTTC
TRBJ2-1 NA TRBV29-1 NA CGVEGLLKEQFF TGCGGCGTTGAAGGACTTCTCAAGGAGCAGTTCTTC
TRBJ2-1 NA TRBV5-1 NA CASSLGAPEANELFF TGCGCCAGCAGCTTGGGGGCCCCGGAAGCCAATGAGCTGTTCTTC
TRBJ2-2 many TRBV10-1 NA CASSDLLGAGELFF TGCGCCAGCAGTGATTTATTGGGAGCCGGGGAGCTGTTTTTT
TRBJ2-1 once TRBV6-6 NA CVSSHQTAPYNEQFF TGTGTCAGCAGTCACCAAACGGCCCCCTACAATGAGCAGTTCTTC
TRBJ2-5 NA TRBV11-2 TRBD1 CASSGQGWETQYF TGTGCCAGCAGCGGACAGGGCTGGGAGACCCAGTACTTC
TRBJ2-7 NA TRBV20-1 TRBD2 CSARAGGNEQYF TGCAGTGCTAGAGCGGGAGGCAACGAGCAGTACTTC
TRBJ2-1 NA TRBV6-1 TRBD2 CASSFHREGAYNEQFF TGTGCCAGCAGCTTTCATCGGGAGGGTGCTTACAATGAGCAGTTCTTC
TRBJ1-1 NA TRBV6-5 NA CASNYGGRNTEAFF TGTGCCAGCAACTACGGCGGGAGGAACACTGAAGCTTTCTTT
TRBJ1-1 NA TRBV29-1 NA CSVDAVRVDTETFF TGCAGCGTTGACGCGGTCAGGGTTGACACTGAAACTTTCTTT
TRBJ2-7 NA TRBV4-2 NA CASSQEGLTEKDRYEQYF TGTGCCAGCAGTCAAGAAGGACTAACGGAAAAAGACCGCTACGAGCAGTACTTC
TRBJ2-5 NA TRBV12-3/TRBV12-4 NA CASSQNSRHPQETQYF TGTGCCAGCAGTCAGAACTCGAGACACCCACAGGAGACCCAGTATTTC
TRBJ2-7 few TRBV11-2 NA CASSFSGALGAYEQYF TGTGCCAGCAGCTTTTCGGGGGCCCTCGGGGCCTACGAGCAGTACTTC
TRBJ2-1 many TRBV28 TRBD2 CASSSSAGGSYNEQFF TGTGCCAGCAGTTCCTCAGCGGGAGGCTCCTACAATGAGCAGTTCTTC
TRBJ2-5 NA TRBV4-2 NA CTSSQERRGALVETQYF TGTACCAGTAGCCAGGAACGCCGGGGCGCCCTGGTAGAGACCCAGTACTTC
TRBJ2-5 NA TRBV6-5 NA CASRQGNLETQYF TGTGCCAGCAGGCAGGGAAACCTAGAGACCCAGTACTTC
TRBJ2-2 many TRBV12-3/TRBV12-4 NA CASSLREGRTNTGELFF TGTGCCAGCAGTCTACGGGAAGGACGGACGAACACCGGGGAGCTGTTTTTT
TRBJ2-2 NA TRBV11-2 NA CASSVFQGGNTREMFF TGTGCCAGCAGTGTATTCCAGGGGGGGAACACCAGGGAGATGTTTTTT
TRBJ2-1 NA TRBV6-2/TRBV6-3 TRBD1 CVSSPRDSSYNELFF TGTGTCAGCAGCCCCCGGGACAGCTCCTACAATGAGCTGTTCTTC
TRBJ2-2 NA TRBV30 TRBD2 CAWSVLTGGPRELFF TGTGCCTGGAGTGTACTAACGGGAGGGCCCAGGGAGCTGTTTTTT
TRBJ2-3 NA TRBV29-1 NA CSIGIEKTDRQYF TGCAGCATAGGGATAGAGAAAACAGATAGGCAGTATTTT
TRBJ2-5 NA TRBV10-3 NA CTAAAGQGGESQYF TGTACCGCCGCCGCCGGCCAGGGAGGAGAGTCCCAGTACTTC
TRBJ1-5 NA TRBV28 TRBD1 CARRPMDREQPQHF TGTGCCAGGAGGCCAATGGACAGGGAACAGCCCCAGCATTTT
TRBJ2-7 NA TRBV7-9 NA CVSSRESPEQYF TGTGTCAGCAGCCGTGAAAGTCCCGAGCAGTACTTC
TRBJ1-4 many TRBV5-6 TRBD1 CASSSGTGVREKLFF TGTGCCAGCAGTTCCGGGACAGGGGTCAGGGAAAAACTGTTTTTT
TRBJ2-7 NA TRBV5-1 NA CASRSVGGPSSYVQYF TGCGCCAGCAGAAGTGTTGGAGGGCCGAGCTCCTACGTGCAGTATTTC
TRBJ2-7 once TRBV5-1 NA CPSSLGSTYEQYF TGCCCCAGCAGCTTAGGGTCAACTTACGAGCAGTACTTC
TRBJ1-1 NA TRBV5-1 NA CPSSLVGGTEAFF TGCCCCAGTAGCTTGGTGGGGGGCACTGAAGCTTTCTTT
TRBJ2-3 NA TRBV12-3/TRBV12-4 NA CANSSGSESFTDTQYF TGTGCCAACAGTTCAGGTAGCGAGAGTTTCACAGATACGCAGTATTTT
TRBJ1-5 NA TRBV4-1 NA CTSSQGGQQPQHF TGCACCAGCAGCCAAGGTGGTCAACAGCCCCAGCATTTT
TRBJ1-1 NA TRBV6-1 TRBD1 CASPGRDRDNEAFF TGTGCCAGCCCGGGGCGGGACAGGGACAATGAAGCTTTCTTT
TRBJ2-6 many TRBV28 NA CASRGSGANVLTF TGTGCCAGCAGGGGTTCAGGGGCCAACGTCCTGACTTTC
TRBJ1-4 NA TRBV28 TRBD1 CTRSSTGGKGELFF TGTACCAGGAGTTCGACAGGGGGAAAAGGGGAACTGTTTTTT
TRBJ1-1 NA TRBV29-1 NA CRAADRLNTEAFF TGCAGGGCCGCAGACAGGCTGAACACTGAAGCTTTCTTT
TRBJ2-7 NA TRBV11-2 TRBD1 CTSSLIRDSYEQYF TGTACCAGCAGCTTAATTAGGGACAGCTATGAGCAGTACTTC
TRBJ2-6 NA TRBV4-1 NA CASSQTGSLNVLSF TGCGCCAGCAGCCAAACAGGGTCATTAAACGTCCTGTCCTTC
TRBJ2-7 NA TRBV5-4 NA CASSIASEQYF TGTGCCAGCAGCATTGCGAGCGAGCAGTATTTC
TRBJ2-1 NA TRBV6-5 TRBD2 CANSSWTSLSCNEQFF TGTGCCAACAGTTCCTGGACTAGCCTTTCCTGCAATGAGCAGTTCTTC
TRBJ2-3 many TRBV6-4 NA CASRGAGHTDTQYF TGTGCCAGCAGGGGAGCGGGACACACAGATACGCAGTATTTT
TRBJ2-3 NA TRBV11-2 TRBD1 CASRPGQAYTDTQYF TGTGCCAGCAGACCGGGACAGGCGTACACTGATACCCAGTATTTT
TRBJ2-1 many TRBV4-1 NA CASSQDLQDNEQFF TGCGCCAGCAGCCAAGATCTGCAGGACAATGAGCAGTTCTTC
TRBJ2-2 NA TRBV5-1 NA CASSLGQANIGELFF TGCGCCAGCAGCTTGGGACAGGCGAACATCGGCGAGCTATTTTTT
TRBJ2-3 NA TRBV20-1 TRBD2 CSARVDSGRKTDAQCF TGCAGTGCTAGAGTCGATAGCGGGAGGAAAACAGATGCGCAGTGTTTT
TRBJ2-7 once TRBV10-2 NA CASTSSCSYKQYF TGCGCCAGCACTAGCAGTTGCTCCTACAAGCAGTACTTC